This T cell receptor (beta chain) was sequenced for a study of human T cells and chemical hapten exposure (dated by TCRdb to the early 2020s). About the full investigation: For sensitization, 2% DPC in acetone was applied to a roughly 2 cm by roughly 2 cm area of upper inner arm skin. Patients additionally received weekly therapeutic DPC doses to the scalp throughout the roughly 26-week study period. Patch tests used Finn chambers with 0.01% DPC on the upper back, scored after 6 days by International Contact Dermatitis Research Group standards. The mostly female patient cohort included alopecia areata with under or over 50% scalp involvement, alopecia totalis and alopecia universalis. Libraries were pooled for sequencing, and variation in per-sample TCR yields was attributed mainly to small differences in library volumes within the pool. The study tracked peripheral blood TCR repertoire changes in vivo during primary and secondary sensitization to the hapten diphenylcyclopropenone (DPC) in alopecia patients. Blood was sampled from patients pre-sensitization (week 0) and at 2, 6 and about 24 weeks after DPC sensitization. Twenty-nine alopecia patients gave blood for TCR sequencing at one to four time points (pre-sensitization, 2, 6 and 24 weeks). The study at large found these results: Because all patients had alopecia, a presumed autoimmune disease, the immune response of the patients might differ from that of healthy individuals. Repeated subsampling changed both the strength of the expansion versus patch-test correlation and the threshold at which that correlation became significant. DPC sensitization did not change how many TCRs were above 1 in 1000 frequency, and no evidence was found of alterations in global repertoire structure. Expanded TCRs formed significantly more large CDR3 similarity clusters than pre-sensitization or healthy control sets, consistent with antigen-driven responses. A positive correlation was found between the number of PT1 expanded TCRs and patch test score, with significance reached at thresholds 8, 16 and 32 but not 4.

Library method: RACE. The run used a NextSeq 500. During library preparation, unique molecular identifiers were attached to individual cDNA molecules so that TCRs could be counted in a quantitative, reproducible way. For every blood RNA sample, sequencing covered both the TCR alpha and TCR beta chains. As for the original processing: The median number of TCRs per sample was around 100,000, ranging from about 23,224 to 690,600. The Decombinator software suite was used to annotate the V, J and CDR3 of the TCR reads. To make PS versus PT1 abundance plots, every sample was subsampled to the same number of TCRs (28,000). Expanded TCRs were defined as absent before sensitization and observed at least eight times at the 2-week time point. The public reads were run again by TCRdb, first through fastp at Q25 and then through MiXCR, and only productive beta chains were kept. Identical CDR3 proteins give one entry, which carries the most common genes and DNA. TCRdb's processing, not the authors', yielded these V and J calls. The sample table records 85,000 to 90,000 distinct CDR3 sequences; nearly 10% of these occur just once. The biggest ten clones account for roughly 4% of the sample.

Taken from the germline V gene, the CDR1 and CDR2 loops are SQVTM and ANQGSEA. V gives up 4 bases and J gives up 3 bases, and the segment between their germline ends measures 9 bases. The CDR3 holds 12 amino acids from the cysteine to the phenylalanine. Left in the record is the CDR3 DNA by itself, 36 bases read in frame from the first base. The label giving this sample's time point can be read as: pre-sensitization, week 0. Taken with the paper, the label for treatment or condition translates to: therapeutic diphenylcyclopropenone sensitization with weekly scalp DPC. At every patch-test visit, the blood draw took place before the patch test was put on. Patients were eligible if aged 18 to 70, diagnosed with alopecia and judged suitable for DPC therapy, and pregnant patients were excluded. Total RNA was isolated from unfractionated whole blood collected in Tempus Blood RNA tubes. In regard to this clonotype: This clone's antigen is unknown. Base qualities are not recorded, but no much larger clone differs from it by a single base.

The chain joins TRBV29-1 to TRBJ1-1; the D gene remains uncertain. The TCR comes from a middle-aged woman with alopecia areata. Some clones in this sample may be carry-over from other donors' samples. The specimen comprised whole blood, sampled in connection with sensitization to the hapten diphenylcyclopropenone (DPC). The CDR3 region: CSVGWGYTEAFF. Here is the DNA: TGCAGCGTTGGGTGGGGATACACTGAAGCTTTCTTT.